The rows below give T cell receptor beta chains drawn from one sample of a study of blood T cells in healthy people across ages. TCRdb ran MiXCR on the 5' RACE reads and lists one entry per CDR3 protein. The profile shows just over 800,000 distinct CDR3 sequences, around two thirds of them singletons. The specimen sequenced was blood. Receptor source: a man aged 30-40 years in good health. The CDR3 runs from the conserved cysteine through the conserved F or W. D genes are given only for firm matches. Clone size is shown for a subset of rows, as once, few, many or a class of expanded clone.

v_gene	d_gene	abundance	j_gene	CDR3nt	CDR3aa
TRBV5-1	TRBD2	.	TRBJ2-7	TGCGCCAGCAGCTCAGAGCGGGGATCCTACGAGCAGTACTTC	CASSSERGSYEQYF
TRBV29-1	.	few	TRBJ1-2	TGCAGCGTTGACAGGGGAACCTATGGCTACACCTTC	CSVDRGTYGYTF
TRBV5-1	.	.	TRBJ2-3	TGCGCCAGCAGCTTGGCCGGGGCTGCGAGGGGTGATACGCAGTATTTT	CASSLAGAARGDTQYF
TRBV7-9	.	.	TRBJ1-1	TGTGCCAGCAGCTTAGCTATATTCCTCCGGGCTGAAGCTTTCTTT	CASSLAIFLRAEAFF
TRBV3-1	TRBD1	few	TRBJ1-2	TGTGCCAGCAGCCCGACAAGACAGGGGCAAGGGGGCTACACCTTC	CASSPTRQGQGGYTF
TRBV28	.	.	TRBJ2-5	TGTGCCAGCGGATACAGGGCGGCGACCCAGTACTTC	CASGYRAATQYF
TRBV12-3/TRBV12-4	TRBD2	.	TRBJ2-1	TGTGCCAGCAGCTCCCCGGGGGGTGGAAATGAGCAGTTCTTC	CASSSPGGGNEQFF
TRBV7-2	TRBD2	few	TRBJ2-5	TGTGCCAGCAGCCGGACTAGCGGGGGTTTAGCCCAGTACTTC	CASSRTSGGLAQYF
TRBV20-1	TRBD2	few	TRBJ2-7	TGCAGTGCTCCCCAGCGGGGCCGTACCTACGAGCAGTACTTC	CSAPQRGRTYEQYF
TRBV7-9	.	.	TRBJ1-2	TGTGCCAGCGGTCAGGGATCTAACTATGGCTACACCTTC	CASGQGSNYGYTF
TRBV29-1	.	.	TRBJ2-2	TGCAGCGTTGAAGATTCGGGACACGCGAACACCGGGGAGCTGTTTTTT	CSVEDSGHANTGELFF
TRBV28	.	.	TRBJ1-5	TGTGCCAGCAGTCAACAGGACCCCTCTAATCAGCCCCAGCATTTT	CASSQQDPSNQPQHF
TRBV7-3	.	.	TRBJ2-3	TGTGCCAGCACCCCCGGCCCCACAGATACGCAGTATTTT	CASTPGPTDTQYF
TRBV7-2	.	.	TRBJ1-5	TGTGCCAGCAGCTTAGCTCACAGGAATCAGCCCCAGCATTTT	CASSLAHRNQPQHF
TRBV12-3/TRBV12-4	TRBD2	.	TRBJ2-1	TGTGCCAGCAGTTTTCCTAGCGGGAGGTTTAATGAGCAGTTCTTC	CASSFPSGRFNEQFF
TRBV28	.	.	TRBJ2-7	TGTGCCACCTATCGCTCCGCTTACGAGCAGTACTTC	CATYRSAYEQYF
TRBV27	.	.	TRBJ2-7	TGTGCCAGCAGACGCCGGACAGACCCCTACGAGCAGTACTTC	CASRRRTDPYEQYF
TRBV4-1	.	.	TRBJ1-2	TGCGCCAGCAGCCATCAAGATTGGGACGGGGTCTATGGCTACACCTTC	CASSHQDWDGVYGYTF
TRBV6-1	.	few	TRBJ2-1	TGTGCCAGCAGACTGACAGTTTACAATGAGCAGTTCTTC	CASRLTVYNEQFF
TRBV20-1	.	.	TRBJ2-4	TGCAGTGCTCGAACTCTGGGGGAAGTTCGGGAGCAGTACTTC	CSARTLGEVREQYF
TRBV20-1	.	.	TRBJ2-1	TGCAGTGCAAGCTCCGGCGGGCCGGGGCGGGGTGAGCAGTTCTTC	CSASSGGPGRGEQFF
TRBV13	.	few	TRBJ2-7	TGTGCCAGCAGCCCTGGACAGCGCGAGCAGTACTTC	CASSPGQREQYF
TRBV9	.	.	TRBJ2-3	TGTGCCAGTGGGGGGAATAGCCCCACAGATACGCAGTATTTT	CASGGNSPTDTQYF